This entry lists 2 T cell receptor beta chains sequenced from one sample in a study of cytomegalovirus exposure and HLA in healthy donors. The PCR used 60 Vbeta and 13 Jbeta primers. TCRdb's table, derived via immunoSEQ multiplex PCR, lists solely in-frame clones and lacks some. The table shows roughly 150,000 clones, with 75% to 90% occurring only once. Specimen: PBMCs. The receptors were gathered from a male donor in good health and CMV-seronegative.

The chain uses TRBV6-5 and TRBJ1-1; D is ambiguous. The CDR3 sequence is 13 residues long. V was clipped by 5 bases and J by 0 bases, with 7 bases between them. CDR1 and CDR2 (germline): MNHEY, SVGAGI. This CDR3 reads CASSLEMNTEAFF. The CDR3 DNA reads as TGTGCCAGCAGTCTAGAGATGAACACTGAAGCTTTCTTT.

This clone was detected only a few times. The rearrangement joins TRBV5-4 to TRBJ2-2, with 9 bases matching TRBD1. The CDR3 is 16 amino acids. Germline CDR1 reads SGHNT; CDR2 reads YYREEE (reference sequence). The V and J ends lost 4 bases and 1 base, in that order; junction bases with no gene match: 5. For the CDR3, the DNA is TGTGCCAGCAGCGCCCGGACAGGGGTGAACACCGGGGAGCTGTTTTTT. It translates to CASSARTGVNTGELFF.